One and the same sample provided the 18 T cell receptor beta chains below, sequenced in a study of T-cell memory formation after mild COVID-19. TCRdb redid the calling of the 5' RACE reads with MiXCR, one entry per CDR3 protein. The sample consists of some 150,000 distinct CDR3 sequences, around 21% of them appearing once. Input material: PBMCs or a T cell subset sorted from them (not recorded which). The receptors derive from an adult woman who had mild COVID-19 (a few samples of this study predate the infection). Cell type and time point are not known.

This clonotype turned up a few times. V and J are TRBV2 and TRBJ1-1; TRBD1 matches at 10 bases. The CDR3 is 17 amino acids. J lost 4 bases, V lost 5 bases, and 13 bases had no gene match. Per germline, CDR1 SNHLY and CDR2 FYNNEI. The CDR3 reads CASSSAGTGERGTEAFF. CDR3 DNA: TGTGCCAGCAGTAGCGCCGGGACAGGGGAGAGGGGCACTGAAGCTTTCTTT.

CDR3 sequence reads: CASRKLAGEPTDTQYF. CDR3 coding DNA: TGTGCCAGCAGAAAACTAGCGGGGGAGCCCACAGATACGCAGTATTTT. This rearrangement joins TRBV12-3 or TRBV12-4 to TRBJ2-3, with 11 bases fitting TRBD2. The ends lost 6 bases at V and 2 bases at J; junction bases unmatched: 7. The CDR3 length is 16 residues.

J is TRBJ2-4 and V is TRBV18, with D perhaps TRBD1 or TRBD2 (5 bases each). CDR3 size: 19 residues. V dropped 3 bases and J dropped 6 bases, with 27 bases sitting between them. The germline V gene has CDR1 KGHSH and CDR2 LQKENI. Written as DNA, the CDR3 is TGTGCCAGCTCACCGTCTCCCGGGACCTCTGATTGGATGGGAAACATTCAGTACTTC. Residues: CASSPSPGTSDWMGNIQYF.

The chain links TRBV5-1 to TRBJ2-3, with D possibly matching TRBD2 (6 bases). The CDR3 is 14 amino acids. Germline assignment: CDR1 SGHRS and CDR2 YFSETQ. Deletions cut 6 bases from V and 2 bases from J, with 13 bases between. This CDR3 is CASTTDYFTDTQYF. CDR3 bases: TGCGCCAGCACCACGGACTACTTCACAGATACGCAGTATTTT.

The chain carries TRBV4-2 and TRBJ1-1; unclear D gene. This CDR3 has 15 amino acids. Germline V gene lookup returns CDR1 LGHNA and CDR2 YNFKEQ. V shed 1 base and J shed 1 base, with 10 bases lying between them. CDR3 residues: CASSQGGDGNTEAFF. The CDR3 DNA reads TGTGCCAGCAGCCAAGGGGGAGACGGGAACACTGAAGCTTTCTTT.

Only a few counts were recorded for this clonotype. The J gene is TRBJ1-2, the V gene TRBV7-2, with D perhaps matching TRBD1 (6 bases). V shed 1 base and J shed 6 bases, with 9 bases lying between them. Germline V lookup: CDR1 SGHTA, CDR2 FQGNSA. The CDR3 runs to 13 residues. The CDR3 bases are TGTGCCAGCAGCTTAGGGGCAGGGGATGGCTACACCTTC. This translates into CASSLGAGDGYTF. Complete variable domain (other parts from reference TRBV7-2 and TRBJ1-2): GAGVSQSPSNKVTEKGKDVELRCDPISGHTALYWYRQSLGQGLEFLIYFQGNSAPDKSGLPSDRFSAERTGGSVSTLTIQRTQQEDSAVYLCASSLGAGDGYTFGSGTRLTVV.

The rearrangement links TRBV7-2 to TRBJ1-1; D might be TRBD1 (6 bases). Germline V CDR1 and CDR2: SGHTA, FQGNSA. This CDR3 spans 18 amino acids. Trimming removed 1 base from V and 6 bases from J, with 24 bases in between. The DNA of the CDR3 is TGTGCCAGCAGCTTAGAGGGTCCGCGGGGGGGCCTCGGGCCTGAAGCTTTCTTT. This sequence encodes CASSLEGPRGGLGPEAFF.

This clonotype was picked up a small number of times. The rearrangement links TRBV7-6 to TRBJ2-2; perhaps D is TRBD1 or TRBD2 (6 bases each). The germline CDR1 and CDR2 sequences are SGHVS and FNYEAQ. This CDR3 has 15 amino acids. The V end was cut by 2 bases, the J end by 1 base, with 8 bases between. DNA for the CDR3: TGTGCCAGCAGCTTAAGGGGGGTGAACACCGGGGAGCTGTTTTTT. The encoded protein is CASSLRGVNTGELFF. The complete variable domain, with remaining parts taken from reference TRBV7-6 and TRBJ2-2, reads GAGVSQSPRYKVTKRGQDVALRCDPISGHVSLYWYRQALGQGPEFLTYFNYEAQQDKSGLPNDRFSAERPEGSISTLTIQRTEQRDSAMYRCASSLRGVNTGELFFGEGSRLTVL.

This clonotype was seen only a few times. The V call is TRBV20-1, the J call TRBJ1-1; tentatively, D is TRBD1 (6 bases). Germline V CDR1 and CDR2: DFQATT, SNEGSKA (reference sequence). The CDR3 contains 14 residues. V was trimmed by 4 bases and J by 3 bases, leaving 15 bases between them. The CDR3 loop reads CSAKLQGGYTEAFF. In DNA, the CDR3 is TGCAGTGCTAAATTACAAGGGGGATACACTGAAGCTTTCTTT.

This clonotype has a handful of counts. The chain carries TRBV30 and TRBJ2-3; 10 bases fit TRBD2. Germline loops: CDR1 GTSNPN, CDR2 SVGIG (reference sequence). The CDR3 runs to 14 residues. V gave up 3 bases and J gave up 8 bases; unmatched junction bases: 8. The CDR3 DNA reads as TGTGCCTGGAGCCCTGTGGTAGCGGGAGGTACGCAGTATTTT. Protein: CAWSPVVAGGTQYF. Filled out from reference TRBV30 and TRBJ2-3, the complete variable domain reads SQTIHQWPATLVQPVGSPLSLECTVEGTSNPNLYWYRQAAGRGLQLLFYSVGIGQISSEVPQNLSASRPQDRQFILSSKKLLLSDSGFYLCAWSPVVAGGTQYFGPGTRLTVL.

The J gene is TRBJ2-6, the V gene TRBV19; D not resolved. Trimming cost V 3 bases and J 0 bases, with 15 bases left between them. This CDR3 has 18 residues. In germline, CDR1 is LNHDA, CDR2 SQIVND (reference sequence). CDR3 coding DNA: TGTGCCAGTAGTATTCTTGCCGTAACTGTCTCTGGGGCCAACGTCCTGACTTTC. The encoded protein is CASSILAVTVSGANVLTF.

The DNA of the CDR3 is TGTGCCAGCAGTTTTTGGGTTGGCGAAAACATTCAGTACTTC. Translation: CASSFWVGENIQYF. This chain joins TRBV12-3 or TRBV12-4 and TRBJ2-4; D is undetermined. This CDR3 region has 14 residues. Between the trimmed V and J ends, which lost 3 bases and 5 bases, there was a span of 11 bases.

Details on this clonotype: At one end the junction does not follow the germline gene, possibly because of a read error. The chain joins TRBV7-7 to TRBJ2-1, with D perhaps TRBD1 (6 bases). CDR1 is SSHAT, CDR2 FNYEAQ, per germline (reference sequence). The CDR3 is 14 residues long. The CDR3 loop is CASSLTGFDGEQFF. As DNA, the CDR3 is TGTGCTAGCAGCTTAACAGGGTTCGATGGTGAGCAGTTCTTC.

This clonotype was seen a handful of times. This rearrangement joins TRBV7-3 to TRBJ2-2, with D possibly matching TRBD1 (5 bases). The CDR3 extends over 15 amino acids. V was pared by 4 bases and J by 6 bases, with 15 bases between. Germline V gene data show CDR1 as SGHTA and CDR2 as FQGTGA. The CDR3 DNA reads TGTGCCAGCAGCTCGAACCGACAGACCTCCGGGGAGCTGTTTTTT. This codes for CASSSNRQTSGELFF.

The chain couples TRBV12-2 to TRBJ2-7; no check of the table's D call, TRBD1, against the DNA was made. TRBV12-2 is a pseudogene segment. CDR3 length: 15 residues. CDR3 nucleotides: TGTGCAAGTCGCTTAGGGAGACAGGGTTACTACGAGCAGTACTTC. Encoded protein: CASRLGRQGYYEQYF.

The V and J genes are TRBV7-3 and TRBJ2-5; D is ambiguous. V gave up 2 bases and J gave up 5 bases, with 9 bases separating them. Germline V CDR1 and CDR2: SGHTA, FQGTGA. CDR3 length equals 13 residues. The CDR3 loop reads CASSLGVTETQYF. The DNA for the CDR3 is TGTGCCAGCAGCTTAGGGGTGACGGAGACCCAGTACTTC.

This clonotype appeared a few times. The V and J genes are TRBV5-1 and TRBJ1-1, with 8 bases fitting TRBD1. Trimming removed 3 bases from V and 10 bases from J; junction bases left unmatched: 17. Germline CDR1 SGHRS, CDR2 YFSETQ. The CDR3 covers 16 residues. The CDR3 here is CASSSGITGGTRGAFF. The DNA of the CDR3 is TGCGCCAGCAGCTCCGGGATCACAGGGGGGACACGTGGAGCTTTCTTT.

The chain is built from TRBV20-1 and TRBJ2-3; D remains ambiguous. The V end lost 3 bases, the J end lost 2 bases, and 12 bases lay between the germline ends. The germline gives CDR1 DFQATT, CDR2 SNEGSKA (reference sequence). The CDR3 is 14 residues long. The CDR3: CSARWVRPTDTQYF. The CDR3 region has the DNA TGCAGTGCTAGGTGGGTTCGGCCCACAGATACGCAGTATTTT.